This entry is about one T cell receptor beta chain. The junction had 9 bases not matched to a gene; V was cut back by 6 bases and J by 6 bases. This CDR3 is built from 15 residues. Germline V gene data show CDR1 as DFQATT and CDR2 as SNEGSKA (reference sequence). These data belong to a study of CD4 and CD8 cells across lung adenocarcinoma regions. TCRdb recomputed calls from the PCR reads with MiXCR, one row per CDR3 protein. Found here are 10,000 to 15,000 distinct CDR3 sequences, less than 55% of them singletons; the top ten hold over 25%. Sequencing input: CD8+ T cells from the margin of a lung tumor. This TCR derives from a male donor with lung adenocarcinoma. The CD4 and CD8 labels of this study may be unreliable. V is TRBV20-1 and J is TRBJ2-1; 12 bases are a match to TRBD2. The CDR3 reads CSATPGLAGSNEQFF. CDR3 bases: TGCAGTGCCACTCCCGGACTAGCGGGAAGCAATGAGCAGTTCTTC.